This TCR beta chain is from a study of T cells after yellow fever vaccination. General study points: It was a weaker secondary response, yet one that peaked faster, at day 5 versus 15. Some clonotypes were seen in both the CD4 and the CD8 compartments. These made up a small share and likely arose from convergent recombination.

The CDR3 has 15 amino acids. V was clipped by 4 bases and J by 5 bases; unmatched bases: 8. CDR1 and CDR2 from the germline V gene are KGHSH and LQKENI. Making TCR cDNA involved 5'RACE template switching, which added UMIs and a universal primer site. TCRdb ran MiXCR on the 5' RACE reads and lists one entry per CDR3 protein. The table has approximately 140,000 distinct CDR3 sequences, roughly 8.2% seen once. A note on this clonotype: The antigen remains undetermined.

The source is a man younger than 40 who received the YFV17D yellow fever vaccine. Sequences were derived from CD4+ T cells sorted from PBMCs, sampled 5 days after the yellow fever booster vaccination. The chain has TRBV18 and TRBJ2-1; 7 bases fit TRBD2. The CDR3 DNA sequence: TGTGCCAGCTCACTTTCTTCTAGCGGCCACAATGAGCAGTTCTTC. The encoded protein is CASSLSSSGHNEQFF.